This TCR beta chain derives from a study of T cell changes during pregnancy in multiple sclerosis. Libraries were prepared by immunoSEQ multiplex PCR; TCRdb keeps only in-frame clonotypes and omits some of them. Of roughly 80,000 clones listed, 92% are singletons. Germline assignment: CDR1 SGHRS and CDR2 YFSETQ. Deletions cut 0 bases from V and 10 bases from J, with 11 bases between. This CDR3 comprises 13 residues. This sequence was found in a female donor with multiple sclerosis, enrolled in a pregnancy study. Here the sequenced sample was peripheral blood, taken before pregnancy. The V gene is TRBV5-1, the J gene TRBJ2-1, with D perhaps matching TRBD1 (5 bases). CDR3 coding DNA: TGCGCCAGCAGCTTGGTCCCAGGGTCGGAGCAGTTCTTC. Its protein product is CASSLVPGSEQFF. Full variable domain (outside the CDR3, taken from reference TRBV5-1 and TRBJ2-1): KAGVTQTPRYLIKTRGQQVTLSCSPISGHRSVSWYQQTPGQGLQFLFEYFSETQRNKGNFPGRFSGRQFSNSRSEMNVSTLELGDSALYLCASSLVPGSEQFFGPGTRLTVL.